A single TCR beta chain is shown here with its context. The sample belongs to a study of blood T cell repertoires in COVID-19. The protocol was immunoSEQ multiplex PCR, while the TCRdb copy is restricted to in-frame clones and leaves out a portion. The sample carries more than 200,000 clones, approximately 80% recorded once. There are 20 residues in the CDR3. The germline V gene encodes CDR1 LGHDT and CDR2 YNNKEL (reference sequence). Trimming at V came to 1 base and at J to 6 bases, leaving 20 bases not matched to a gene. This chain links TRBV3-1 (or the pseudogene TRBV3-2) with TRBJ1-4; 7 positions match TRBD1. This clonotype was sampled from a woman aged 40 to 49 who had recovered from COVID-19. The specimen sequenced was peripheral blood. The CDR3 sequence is CASSQVNFTPETGWDEKLFF. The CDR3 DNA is TGTGCCAGCAGCCAAGTGAACTTCACCCCGGAGACAGGGTGGGATGAAAAACTGTTTTTT.